Following are 2 T cell receptor beta chains from one sample sequenced in a study of shared clonotypes between healthy human individuals. TCRdb's table, derived via immunoSEQ multiplex PCR, lists solely in-frame clones and lacks some. The sample consists of more than 2 million clones, roughly 94% of them appearing once. Sequencing used naive CD4+ T cells sorted from blood. Subset indicated: CD45RA+ positively selected. These receptors were obtained from a man between 18 and 29 years old in good health.

The V and J genes are TRBV4-3 and TRBJ1-2; 8 bases fit TRBD1. Trimming at V came to 1 base and at J to 2 bases, leaving 9 bases not matched to a gene. Germline assignment: CDR1 LGHNA and CDR2 YSLEER. This CDR3 has 17 residues. In DNA form, the CDR3 reads TGCGCCAGCAGCCAAGGTCTAAGACAGGGGATGAACTATGGCTACACCTTC. Its translation is CASSQGLRQGMNYGYTF.

The chain combines TRBV6-1 with TRBJ1-1, with a weak D call TRBD1 (5 bases). The V and J ends lost 4 bases and 1 base respectively, with 13 bases between them. This CDR3 comprises 15 residues. Germline V gene sequence: CDR1 MNHNS, CDR2 SASEGT. The CDR3, as DNA: TGTGCCAGCAGTGCCCGACAGATTAAGAACACTGAAGCTTTCTTT. Residues: CASSARQIKNTEAFF.